This TCR beta chain was retrieved from a study of blood T cells in healthy people across ages. Study-wide results and caveats: The recorded TCR beta diversity per million T cells decreased in a roughly linear manner with age.

Primers used in a second PCR of about 7 to 12 cycles were a sample-barcoded 5' primer and a J-beta primer mix. Using its own MiXCR run on the 5' RACE reads, TCRdb lists one record per CDR3 protein. The table includes roughly 1,500,000 distinct CDR3 sequences, about 31% detected once. Concerning this clonotype itself: Its antigen remains unknown.

Per germline, CDR1 GTSNPN and CDR2 SVGIG (reference sequence). The CDR3 runs 10 residues. Input material: blood. The clonotype was recovered from a woman aged 25-40 years in good health. This chain uses TRBV30 with TRBJ1-1; D is undetermined. In nucleotides, the CDR3 is TGTCTCTGCCGGTGGACTGAAGCTTTCTTT. Encoded protein: CLCRWTEAFF.